This T cell receptor beta chain appears in the sequencing data of a study of human T cells and chemical hapten exposure. As for the study in general: Once 0.01% DPC had been applied to the upper back by patch test, readings were taken at 6 days. Study-wide results and limits: With alopecia, donors may have immune responses unlike healthy people's. Expanded TCRs grouped into significantly more large CDR3 similarity clusters than controls produced.

Time point here: pre-sensitization, week 0. Treatment in this sample: therapeutic diphenylcyclopropenone sensitization with weekly scalp DPC. Sequencing started from total RNA isolated from unfractionated whole blood. TCRdb processed the RACE reads anew with MiXCR; each CDR3 protein has one entry. The table shows 240,000 or so distinct CDR3 sequences, with 7% to 10% occurring only once. A note on this clonotype: Its antigen is unknown.

The source of this sequence is a woman aged 35 to 49 with alopecia areata. Some clones in this sample may be carry-over from other donors' samples. The sample here was whole blood, taken in connection with sensitization to the hapten diphenylcyclopropenone (DPC).

CDR3 bases: TGTGCCAGCACTCACGGGGACAGGGCCCACGAAGCTTTCTTT. Protein: CASTHGDRAHEAFF. This chain links TRBV6-2 or TRBV6-3 with TRBJ1-1, with TRBD1 matching 9 bases. The CDR3 contains 14 residues. V gave up 7 bases and J gave up 8 bases; unmatched junction bases: 11. Germline values: CDR1 MNHEY, CDR2 SVGEGT.